The sequence of this TCR beta chain was determined in a study of shared clonotypes between healthy human individuals. Libraries were prepared by immunoSEQ multiplex PCR; TCRdb keeps only in-frame clonotypes and omits some of them. The sample contains approximately 1,500,000 clones, roughly 96% of which appear only once. The CDR3 sequence is 14 residues long. Per the germline V gene, CDR1 is MNHEY and CDR2 is SMNVEV (reference sequence). V was clipped by 6 bases and J by 7 bases; unmatched bases: 8. In its sample, this clone was seen once. The chain combines TRBV27 with TRBJ2-1, with TRBD1 matching over 8 bases. Material for sequencing was naive CD4+ T cells sorted from blood. Subset meaning: CD45RA+ positively selected. The source is a man aged 25 to 40 in good health. The chain's CDR3 is CASSPPDRENEQFF. The CDR3 DNA follows: TGTGCCAGCAGCCCGCCGGACAGGGAAAATGAGCAGTTCTTC.